Described below is a single T cell receptor (beta chain) sequence and its context. The data were obtained in a study of blood T cell repertoires in COVID-19. Study-wide context: Both acute and convalescent COVID-19 samples were obtained from the United States, Italy and Spain. PBMCs, B-cell-depleted T cells, or T cells were the source of the cDNA or gDNA that made up the material.

Original methodology: The authors estimated nucleated cell counts from reference gene primer amplification. Libraries were prepared by immunoSEQ multiplex PCR; TCRdb keeps only in-frame clonotypes and omits some of them. V and J calls and clone size come straight from that table; D and trimming were deduced from the DNA. Of 50,000 to 65,000 clones listed, roughly 86% are singletons. CDR1 and CDR2 (germline): WNHNN, SYGVQD (reference sequence). The CDR3 extends over 15 amino acids. V lost 2 bases, J lost 5 bases, and 15 bases lay in between. The genes are TRBV10-1 and TRBJ1-1, with a weak D call TRBD1 (6 bases). The TCR originated in a man aged 65 to 79 with acute or convalescent COVID-19. Source material: peripheral blood. The CDR3 reads CASSEEPQGRTEAFF. The CDR3 nucleotides are TGCGCCAGCAGTGAGGAACCACAGGGAAGGACTGAAGCTTTCTTT.